The rows below give T cell receptor beta chains drawn from one sample of a study of blood T cell repertoires in COVID-19. Sequencing was performed with immunoSEQ multiplex PCR; in TCRdb, only in-frame clones are kept and a portion is missing. In the table there are just over 200,000 clones, 85% to 90% of which are singletons. The material sequenced was peripheral blood. All receptors come from a man older than 75 with acute or convalescent COVID-19. Each CDR3 is given with its conserved first and last residue. The D gene is left open where the match is weak. Only some rows state a clone size, as once, few, many or a class for expanded clones.

>NA|TRBJ2-5|NA|TRBV3-1/TRBV3-2
CASSPLGQAWETQYF
>few|TRBJ2-1|TRBD2|TRBV19
CATALAGGHNEQFF
>once|TRBJ2-1|TRBD2|TRBV19
CASSPTPGTSGRNEQFF
>NA|TRBJ1-2|NA|TRBV6-2/TRBV6-3
CASSYRGSVNYGYTF
>NA|TRBJ1-2|NA|TRBV6-2/TRBV6-3
CASSYIRNYGYTF
>once|TRBJ2-5|NA|TRBV9
CASSVGVSEETQYF
>once|TRBJ2-5|TRBD2|TRBV13
CASSFSTSGRETQYF
>NA|TRBJ1-5|TRBD1|TRBV30
CAWSVRGLSSNQPQHF
>NA|TRBJ2-2|NA|TRBV11-2
CASSLRGELFF
>NA|TRBJ2-7|NA|TRBV19
CASSNRRPGLLRYEQYF
>NA|TRBJ1-5|NA|TRBV3-1/TRBV3-2
CASSQDLVQPQHF
>NA|TRBJ2-3|TRBD1|TRBV29-1
CSVDRQGAQTDTQYF
>many|TRBJ2-4|NA|TRBV19
CASSPLAGLDIQYF
>NA|TRBJ2-1|TRBD2|TRBV28
CAAGGVGPYNEQFF
>NA|TRBJ2-1|TRBD2|TRBV9
CASSVGASGSSYNEQFF
>NA|TRBJ1-3|NA|TRBV30
CAWSRVFSGNTIYF
>NA|TRBJ1-1|NA|TRBV13
CASSSSRAEAFF
>NA|TRBJ2-3|NA|TRBV7-9
CASSHLSVGETDTQYF
>once|TRBJ2-2|TRBD2|TRBV7-2
CASSPLLGSSGRDTGELFF
>NA|TRBJ1-6|NA|TRBV27
CASSLQGSSYNSPLHF
>NA|TRBJ2-2|NA|TRBV9
CASSVGPAPGELFF
>NA|TRBJ2-2|TRBD2|TRBV5-4
CASSDQLATNTGELFF
>NA|TRBJ2-1|NA|TRBV24-1
CATSDGAFVEQFF
>NA|TRBJ2-3|NA|TRBV25-1
CASSERNKLDTQYF
>NA|TRBJ1-5|NA|TRBV7-6
CASSEGSLGQPQHF
>NA|TRBJ2-5|TRBD1|TRBV7-6
CASSQGQGAFQETQYF
>NA|TRBJ2-7|TRBD1|TRBV5-1
CASSLGTGAYEQYF
>NA|TRBJ1-6|NA|TRBV5-6
CASSLREFSSSYNSPLHF
>NA|TRBJ1-2|TRBD1|TRBV7-9
CASSSGQFYGYTF
>NA|TRBJ2-1|TRBD2|TRBV24-1
CATSALTSGRYHNEQFF
>NA|TRBJ2-3|NA|TRBV11-2
CASSLDRRADTQYF
>NA|TRBJ2-1|NA|TRBV7-2
CASSLEGAGEQFF
>NA|TRBJ2-1|TRBD1|TRBV4-1
CASSQDRGGVVNNEQFF
>NA|TRBJ2-3|TRBD1|TRBV27
CASSPGQGGTDTQYF
>NA|TRBJ1-1|NA|TRBV19
CASSTDFRVSSEAFF
>NA|TRBJ2-3|TRBD1|TRBV5-1
CASSLGGQGTDTQYF
>few|TRBJ1-2|TRBD1|TRBV28
CASSPQRTGAGYTF
>NA|TRBJ1-6|TRBD1|TRBV2
CASSGLGTGSSYNSPLHF
>NA|TRBJ2-3|TRBD2|TRBV5-1
CASSFSSGSSDTQYF
>NA|TRBJ2-2|NA|TRBV7-9
CASSLARWNTGELFF
>NA|TRBJ2-1|TRBD2|TRBV7-2
CASSSRTSGRNNEQFF
>NA|TRBJ1-1|NA|TRBV28
CASSLFGQGRRGTEAFF
>once|TRBJ1-5|TRBD1|TRBV5-1
CASRQGDNQPQHF
>NA|TRBJ2-5|NA|TRBV25-1
CASNRIKGETQYF
>NA|TRBJ1-3|TRBD1|TRBV12-3/TRBV12-4
CASSRGTEDTIYF
>NA|TRBJ2-4|TRBD1|TRBV18
CASSRSTGTDIQYF
>few|TRBJ2-1|TRBD2|TRBV6-4
CASSEFGTSAYNEQFF
>NA|TRBJ1-2|TRBD1|TRBV28
CASSLGTASPNYGYTF
>NA|TRBJ1-5|TRBD1|TRBV19
CASSRDRAENQPQHF
>NA|TRBJ2-3|TRBD2|TRBV5-1
CASSSTGGVVTDTQYF
>NA|TRBJ1-6|NA|TRBV25-1
CASSRGLYSPLHF
>NA|TRBJ2-1|TRBD2|TRBV19
CASSPRTSGKEAEQFF